This record concerns one T cell receptor (beta chain) sequence. Profiled with immunoSEQ multiplex PCR; TCRdb holds only in-frame clones, not every one. The sample consists of about 250,000 clones, roughly nine tenths of them appearing once. The data stem from a study of blood T cell repertoires in COVID-19. The overall study: PBMCs, B-cell-depleted T cells, or T cells provided the cDNA or gDNA that made up the material.

The J segment lost 8 bases and the V segment lost 6 bases, leaving 12 bases of the junction unmatched. The CDR3 sequence is 15 residues long. The germline gives CDR1 MNHEY, CDR2 SVGAGI. Sequenced: peripheral blood. This TCR came from a man aged 18 to 30 with active or convalescent COVID-19. The chain has TRBV6-5 and TRBJ2-7, with TRBD2 matching 11 bases. This CDR3 reads CASSTLAGGSSQQYF. Written as DNA, the CDR3 is TGTGCCAGCAGCACCCTAGCGGGAGGTTCCTCTCAGCAGTACTTC.